This TCR beta chain was identified in a study of T cell responses to AZD1222 COVID-19 vaccine. J was trimmed by 0 bases and V by 6 bases; bases with no gene match: 2. In germline, CDR1 is MNHEY, CDR2 SMNVEV (reference sequence). The length of the CDR3 is 14 residues. As regards this clone: Its antigen is unidentified.

This table comes from immunoSEQ multiplex PCR, and its TCRdb copy is limited to in-frame clones, with some not included. This table has about 150,000 clones, about nine tenths appearing once. Study-wide results and limits: Close to half of spike-specific TCRs reportedly recognize unmutated variant regions. Regions 160-218 and 743-854 dominated among vaccine-associated CD4 TCRs spanning spike. Clonal diversity may have been underestimated in mostly white British donors. Seropositive at baseline were only a handful of AZD1222 recipients.

The sequences come from peripheral blood, collected on day 0 of AZD1222 vaccination. The genes are TRBV27 and TRBJ1-2, with 9 bases that match TRBD1. This receptor was identified in an adult in good health. Here the CDR3 reads CASRRTGANYGYTF. Written as DNA, the CDR3 is TGTGCCAGCAGGAGGACAGGGGCTAACTATGGCTACACCTTC.